This TCR beta chain was sequenced in a study of blood T cell repertoires in COVID-19. Repertoires were generated with immunoSEQ multiplex PCR, while TCRdb's copy carries only in-frame clones and drops some. The table includes 200,000 to 250,000 clones, more than 75% detected once. Trimming at V came to 4 bases and at J to 1 base, leaving 4 bases not matched to a gene. CDR1 and CDR2 (germline): SGDLS, YYNGEE. The CDR3 extends over 14 amino acids. The chain links TRBV9 to TRBJ2-5; the match to TRBD1 covers 7 bases. The TCR was taken from a woman aged 55-75 years who had recovered from COVID-19. The specimen was peripheral blood. CDR3 DNA: TGTGCCAGCAGCCTCGGGACAGTCCAAGAGACCCAGTACTTC. This codes for CASSLGTVQETQYF. Full variable domain (missing parts from reference TRBV9 and TRBJ2-5): DSGVTQTPKHLITATGQRVTLRCSPRSGDLSVYWYQQSLDQGLQFLIQYYNGEERAKGNILERFSAQQFPDLHSELNLSSLELGDSALYFCASSLGTVQETQYFGPGTRLLVL.